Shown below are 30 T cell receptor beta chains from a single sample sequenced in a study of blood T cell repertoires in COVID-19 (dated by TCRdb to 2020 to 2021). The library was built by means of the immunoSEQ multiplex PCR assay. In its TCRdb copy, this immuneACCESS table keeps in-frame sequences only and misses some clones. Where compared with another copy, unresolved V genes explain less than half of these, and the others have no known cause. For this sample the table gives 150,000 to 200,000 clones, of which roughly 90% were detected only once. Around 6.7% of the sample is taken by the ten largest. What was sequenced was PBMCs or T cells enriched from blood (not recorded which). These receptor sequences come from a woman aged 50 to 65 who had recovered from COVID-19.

The CDR3 spells CAKSSGPGARYEQYF. The CDR3 DNA follows: TGTGCCAAATCTAGCGGGCCCGGGGCCAGATACGAGCAGTACTTC. This sequence joins TRBV5-4 and TRBJ2-7; TRBD2 agrees at 8 bases. Germline CDR1 and CDR2: SGHNT and YYREEE (reference sequence). The J segment lost 4 bases and the V segment lost 9 bases, leaving 15 bases of the junction unmatched. The CDR3 is made up of 15 amino acids.

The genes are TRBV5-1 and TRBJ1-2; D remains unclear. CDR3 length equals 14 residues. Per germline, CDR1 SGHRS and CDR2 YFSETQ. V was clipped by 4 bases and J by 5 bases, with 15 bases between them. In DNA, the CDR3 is TGCGCCAGCAGCCCGGTCGGGAGTGAGTATGGCTACACCTTC. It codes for CASSPVGSEYGYTF.

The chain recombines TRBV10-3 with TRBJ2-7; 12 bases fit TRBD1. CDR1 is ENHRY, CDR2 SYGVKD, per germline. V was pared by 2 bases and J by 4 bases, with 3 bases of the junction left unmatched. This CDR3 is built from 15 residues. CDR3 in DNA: TGTGCCATCAGTGAGGGGACAGGGGGCGTATACGAGCAGTACTTC. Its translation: CAISEGTGGVYEQYF.

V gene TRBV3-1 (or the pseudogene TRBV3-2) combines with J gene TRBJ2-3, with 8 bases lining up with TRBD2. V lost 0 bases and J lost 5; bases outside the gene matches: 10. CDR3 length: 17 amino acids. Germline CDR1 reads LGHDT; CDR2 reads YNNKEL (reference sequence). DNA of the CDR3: TGTGCCAGCAGCCAAGATATTCCGGGGGGGCCTCGAGATACGCAGTATTTT. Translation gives CASSQDIPGGPRDTQYF.

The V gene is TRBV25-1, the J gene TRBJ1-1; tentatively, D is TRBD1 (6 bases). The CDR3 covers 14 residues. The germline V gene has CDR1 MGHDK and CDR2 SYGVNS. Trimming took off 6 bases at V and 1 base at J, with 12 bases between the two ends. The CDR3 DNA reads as TGTGCCAGCAGCCCCAGGGGTAGGAACACTGAAGCTTTCTTT. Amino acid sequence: CASSPRGRNTEAFF.

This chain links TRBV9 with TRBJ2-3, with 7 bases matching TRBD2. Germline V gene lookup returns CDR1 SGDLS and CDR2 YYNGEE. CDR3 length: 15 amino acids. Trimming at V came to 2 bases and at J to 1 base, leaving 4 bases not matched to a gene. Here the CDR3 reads CASSVTRGGTDTQYF. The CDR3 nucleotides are TGTGCCAGCAGCGTTACCCGGGGGGGCACAGATACGCAGTATTTT.

The CDR3 region is CASSLVGRGSSGNTIYF. CDR3 bases: TGTGCCAGCAGCTTAGTTGGGAGGGGGAGCTCTGGAAACACCATATATTTT. This rearrangement joins TRBV7-9 to TRBJ1-3, with D perhaps matching TRBD1 (6 bases). In germline, CDR1 is SEHNR, CDR2 FQNEAQ (reference sequence). There are 17 residues in the CDR3. V was clipped by 1 base and J by 0 bases, with 13 bases between them.

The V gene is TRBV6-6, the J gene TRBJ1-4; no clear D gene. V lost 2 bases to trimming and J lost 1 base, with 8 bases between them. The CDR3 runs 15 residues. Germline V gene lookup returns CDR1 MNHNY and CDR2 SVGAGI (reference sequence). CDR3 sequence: CASSYREGTNEKLFF. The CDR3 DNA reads TGTGCCAGCAGTTACCGGGAAGGAACTAATGAAAAACTGTTTTTT.

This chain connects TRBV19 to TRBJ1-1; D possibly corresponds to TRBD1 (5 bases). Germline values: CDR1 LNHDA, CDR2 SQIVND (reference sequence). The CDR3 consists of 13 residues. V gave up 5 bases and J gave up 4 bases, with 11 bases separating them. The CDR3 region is CASSLWGGTEAFF. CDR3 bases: TGTGCCAGTAGTCTGTGGGGCGGCACTGAAGCTTTCTTT.

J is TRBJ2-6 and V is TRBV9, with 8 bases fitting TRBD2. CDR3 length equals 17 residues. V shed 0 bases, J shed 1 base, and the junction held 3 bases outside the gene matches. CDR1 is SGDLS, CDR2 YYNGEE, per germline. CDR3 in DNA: TGTGCCAGCAGCGTAGCGGGGGGGCCATCTGGGGCCAACGTCCTGACTTTC. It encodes CASSVAGGPSGANVLTF.

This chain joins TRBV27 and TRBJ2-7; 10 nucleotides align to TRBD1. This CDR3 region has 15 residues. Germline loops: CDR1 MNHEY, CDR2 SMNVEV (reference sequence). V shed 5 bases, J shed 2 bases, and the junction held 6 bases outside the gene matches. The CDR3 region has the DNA TGTGCCAGCAGTATTTCCGGGACAGGGGCCTACGAGCAGTACTTC. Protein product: CASSISGTGAYEQYF.

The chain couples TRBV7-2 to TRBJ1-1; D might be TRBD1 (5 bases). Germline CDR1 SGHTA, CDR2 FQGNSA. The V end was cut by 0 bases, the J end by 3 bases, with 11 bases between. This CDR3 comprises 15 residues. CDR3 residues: CASSLARKGYTEAFF. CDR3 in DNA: TGTGCCAGCAGCTTAGCGCGGAAGGGGTACACTGAAGCTTTCTTT.

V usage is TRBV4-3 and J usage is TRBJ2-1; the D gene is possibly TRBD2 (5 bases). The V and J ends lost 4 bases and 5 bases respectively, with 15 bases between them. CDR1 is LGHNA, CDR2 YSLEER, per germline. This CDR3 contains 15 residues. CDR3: CASSLLDPGNNEQFF. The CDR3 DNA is TGCGCCAGCAGCCTACTAGATCCCGGTAACAATGAGCAGTTCTTC.

The CDR3 loop is CASSPAGVDTEAFF. For the CDR3, the DNA is TGTGCCAGCTCACCGGCTGGTGTGGACACTGAAGCTTTCTTT. J is TRBJ1-1 and V is TRBV18; no clear D gene. The V end was cut by 3 bases, the J end by 3 bases, with 11 bases between. The germline V gene has CDR1 KGHSH and CDR2 LQKENI. This CDR3 has 14 residues. Full variable domain (missing parts from reference TRBV18 and TRBJ1-1): NAGVMQNPRHLVRRRGQEARLRCSPMKGHSHVYWYRQLPEEGLKFMVYLQKENIIDESGMPKERFSAEFPKEGPSILRIQQVVRGDSAAYFCASSPAGVDTEAFFGQGTRLTVV.

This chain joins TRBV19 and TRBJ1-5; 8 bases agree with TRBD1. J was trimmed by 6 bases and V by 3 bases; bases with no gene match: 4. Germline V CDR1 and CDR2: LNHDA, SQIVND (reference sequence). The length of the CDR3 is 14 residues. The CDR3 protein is CASSIQGAFQPQHF. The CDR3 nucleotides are TGTGCCAGTAGTATCCAGGGGGCATTTCAGCCCCAGCATTTT.

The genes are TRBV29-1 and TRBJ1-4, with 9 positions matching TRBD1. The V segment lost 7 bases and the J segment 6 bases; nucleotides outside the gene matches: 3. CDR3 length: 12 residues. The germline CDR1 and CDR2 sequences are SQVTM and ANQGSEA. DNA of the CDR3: TGCAGCGGGACAGGGGAGGATGAAAAACTGTTTTTT. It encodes CSGTGEDEKLFF.

The CDR3 DNA reads TGTGCCACCAGCAGTTTCGGGTCAAACACTGAAGCTTTCTTT. As protein: CATSSFGSNTEAFF. The chain carries TRBV15 and TRBJ1-1; D ambiguous. Per germline, CDR1 LNHNV and CDR2 YYDKDF (reference sequence). The CDR3 has 14 amino acids. V was pared by 3 bases and J by 2 bases, with 10 bases between. The full variable domain, its missing parts supplied by reference TRBV15 and TRBJ1-1, is DAMVIQNPRYQVTQFGKPVTLSCSQTLNHNVMYWYQQKSSQAPKLLFHYYDKDFNNEADTPDNFQSRRPNTSFCFLDIRSPGLGDTAMYLCATSSFGSNTEAFFGQGTRLTVV.

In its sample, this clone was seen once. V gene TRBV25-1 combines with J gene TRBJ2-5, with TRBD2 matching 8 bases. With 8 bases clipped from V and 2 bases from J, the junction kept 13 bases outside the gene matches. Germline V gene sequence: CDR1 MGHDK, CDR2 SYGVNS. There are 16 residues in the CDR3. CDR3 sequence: CASERGTRALQETQYF. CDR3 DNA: TGTGCCAGCGAGCGGGGGACAAGGGCACTTCAAGAGACCCAGTACTTC.

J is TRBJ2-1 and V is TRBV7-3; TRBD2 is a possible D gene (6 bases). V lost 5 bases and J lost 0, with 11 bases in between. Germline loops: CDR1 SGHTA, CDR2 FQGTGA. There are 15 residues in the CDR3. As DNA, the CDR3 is TGTGCCAGCAGCCGGCAGGGAGGCTCCTACAATGAGCAGTTCTTC. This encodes CASSRQGGSYNEQFF.

The CDR3 reads CASSVGGSGGETQYF. The CDR3 coding sequence is TGTGCCAGCAGCGTAGGTGGTAGCGGGGGGGAGACCCAGTACTTC. J is TRBJ2-5 and V is TRBV9; 10 nucleotides agree with TRBD2. V gave up 0 bases and J gave up 5 bases; unmatched junction bases: 4. CDR1 is SGDLS, CDR2 YYNGEE, per germline. CDR3 length equals 15 residues.

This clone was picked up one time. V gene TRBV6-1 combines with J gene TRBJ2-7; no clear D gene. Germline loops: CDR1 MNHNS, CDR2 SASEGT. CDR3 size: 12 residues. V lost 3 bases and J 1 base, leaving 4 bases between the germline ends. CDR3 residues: CASSDLSYEQYF. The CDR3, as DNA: TGTGCCAGCAGTGACCTGTCCTACGAGCAGTACTTC.

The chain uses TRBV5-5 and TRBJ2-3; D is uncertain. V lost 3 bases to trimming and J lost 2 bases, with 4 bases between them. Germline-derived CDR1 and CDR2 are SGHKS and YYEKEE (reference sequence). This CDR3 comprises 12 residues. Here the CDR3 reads CASSYTTDTQYF. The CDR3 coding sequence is TGTGCCAGCAGCTACACCACAGATACGCAGTATTTT.

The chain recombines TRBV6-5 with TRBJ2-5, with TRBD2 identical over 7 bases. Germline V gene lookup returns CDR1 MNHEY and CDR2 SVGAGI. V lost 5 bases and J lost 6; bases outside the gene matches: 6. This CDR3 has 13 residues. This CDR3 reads CASSIQRGQTQYF. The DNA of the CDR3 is TGTGCCAGCAGTATACAGCGGGGCCAGACCCAGTACTTC.

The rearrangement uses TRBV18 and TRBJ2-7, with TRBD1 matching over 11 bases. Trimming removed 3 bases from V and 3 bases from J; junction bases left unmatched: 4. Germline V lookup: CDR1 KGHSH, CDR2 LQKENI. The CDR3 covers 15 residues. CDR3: CASSPGTGGYYEQYF. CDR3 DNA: TGTGCCAGCTCACCGGGGACAGGGGGTTACTACGAGCAGTACTTC.

CDR3 loop: CASSPLAGRFSDTQYF. DNA of the CDR3: TGTGCCAGCAGCCCATTAGCGGGGAGGTTCTCAGATACGCAGTATTTT. The chain links TRBV7-6 to TRBJ2-3; TRBD2 aligns across 8 bases. CDR3 length: 16 amino acids. Trimming removed 5 bases from V and 4 bases from J; junction bases left unmatched: 11. Germline CDR1 reads SGHVS; CDR2 reads FNYEAQ.

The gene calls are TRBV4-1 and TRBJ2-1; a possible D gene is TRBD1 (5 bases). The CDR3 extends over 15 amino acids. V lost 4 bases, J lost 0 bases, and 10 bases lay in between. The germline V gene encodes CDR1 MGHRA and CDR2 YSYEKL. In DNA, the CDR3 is TGCGCCAGCAGCCCCCAGGGCATCTCCTACAATGAGCAGTTCTTC. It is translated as CASSPQGISYNEQFF.

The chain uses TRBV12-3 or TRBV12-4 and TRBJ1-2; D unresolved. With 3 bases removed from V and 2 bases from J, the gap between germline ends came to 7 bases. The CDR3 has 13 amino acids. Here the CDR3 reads CASSFDSNYGYTF. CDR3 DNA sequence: TGTGCCAGCAGTTTCGACTCGAACTATGGCTACACCTTC.

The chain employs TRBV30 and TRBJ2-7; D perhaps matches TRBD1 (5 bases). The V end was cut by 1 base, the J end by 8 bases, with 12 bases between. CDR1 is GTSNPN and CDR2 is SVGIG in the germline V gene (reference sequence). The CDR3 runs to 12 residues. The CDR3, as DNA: TGTGCCTGGAGTGCTACGTGGGGCAAGCAGTACTTC. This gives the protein CAWSATWGKQYF.

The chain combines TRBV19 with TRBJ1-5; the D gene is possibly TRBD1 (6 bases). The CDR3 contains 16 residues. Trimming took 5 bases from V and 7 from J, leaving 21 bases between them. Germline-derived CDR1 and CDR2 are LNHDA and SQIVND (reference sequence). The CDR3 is CASSSYEQGGEQPQHF. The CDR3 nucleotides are TGTGCCAGTAGTTCATATGAACAGGGAGGGGAACAGCCCCAGCATTTT.

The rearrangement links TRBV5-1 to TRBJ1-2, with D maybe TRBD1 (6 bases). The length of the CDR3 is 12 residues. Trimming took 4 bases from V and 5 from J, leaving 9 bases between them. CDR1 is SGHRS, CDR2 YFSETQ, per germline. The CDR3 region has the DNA TGCGCCAGCAGCCTTCAGGGGTATGGCTACACCTTC. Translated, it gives CASSLQGYGYTF.